This TCR beta chain was obtained from a study of shared clonotypes between healthy human individuals. For this clone: What it recognizes is unknown.

General study findings and limits: When compared with the clonotypes that were shared by all four sorted-subset donors, the non-shared clonotypes turned out to have lower generation probabilities.

V gave up 5 bases and J gave up 3 bases, with 14 bases separating them. The germline V gene has CDR1 MNHEY and CDR2 SVGAGI. The CDR3 length is 15 residues. It was at deep level that the assay was run. Produced via immunoSEQ multiplex PCR; TCRdb's table is partial and in-frame only. This sample has roughly 1 million clones, with 75% found just once. This chain connects TRBV6-5 to TRBJ2-1; D unresolved. Sequencing was carried out using memory CD4+ T cells sorted from blood. Specified subset: CD45RA-negative fraction. The TCR originated in a man aged 18-30 years in good health. In nucleotides, the CDR3 is TGTGCCAGCAGTCGTCTGAGGACGGGCTACAATGAGCAGTTCTTC. It specifies CASSRLRTGYNEQFF.